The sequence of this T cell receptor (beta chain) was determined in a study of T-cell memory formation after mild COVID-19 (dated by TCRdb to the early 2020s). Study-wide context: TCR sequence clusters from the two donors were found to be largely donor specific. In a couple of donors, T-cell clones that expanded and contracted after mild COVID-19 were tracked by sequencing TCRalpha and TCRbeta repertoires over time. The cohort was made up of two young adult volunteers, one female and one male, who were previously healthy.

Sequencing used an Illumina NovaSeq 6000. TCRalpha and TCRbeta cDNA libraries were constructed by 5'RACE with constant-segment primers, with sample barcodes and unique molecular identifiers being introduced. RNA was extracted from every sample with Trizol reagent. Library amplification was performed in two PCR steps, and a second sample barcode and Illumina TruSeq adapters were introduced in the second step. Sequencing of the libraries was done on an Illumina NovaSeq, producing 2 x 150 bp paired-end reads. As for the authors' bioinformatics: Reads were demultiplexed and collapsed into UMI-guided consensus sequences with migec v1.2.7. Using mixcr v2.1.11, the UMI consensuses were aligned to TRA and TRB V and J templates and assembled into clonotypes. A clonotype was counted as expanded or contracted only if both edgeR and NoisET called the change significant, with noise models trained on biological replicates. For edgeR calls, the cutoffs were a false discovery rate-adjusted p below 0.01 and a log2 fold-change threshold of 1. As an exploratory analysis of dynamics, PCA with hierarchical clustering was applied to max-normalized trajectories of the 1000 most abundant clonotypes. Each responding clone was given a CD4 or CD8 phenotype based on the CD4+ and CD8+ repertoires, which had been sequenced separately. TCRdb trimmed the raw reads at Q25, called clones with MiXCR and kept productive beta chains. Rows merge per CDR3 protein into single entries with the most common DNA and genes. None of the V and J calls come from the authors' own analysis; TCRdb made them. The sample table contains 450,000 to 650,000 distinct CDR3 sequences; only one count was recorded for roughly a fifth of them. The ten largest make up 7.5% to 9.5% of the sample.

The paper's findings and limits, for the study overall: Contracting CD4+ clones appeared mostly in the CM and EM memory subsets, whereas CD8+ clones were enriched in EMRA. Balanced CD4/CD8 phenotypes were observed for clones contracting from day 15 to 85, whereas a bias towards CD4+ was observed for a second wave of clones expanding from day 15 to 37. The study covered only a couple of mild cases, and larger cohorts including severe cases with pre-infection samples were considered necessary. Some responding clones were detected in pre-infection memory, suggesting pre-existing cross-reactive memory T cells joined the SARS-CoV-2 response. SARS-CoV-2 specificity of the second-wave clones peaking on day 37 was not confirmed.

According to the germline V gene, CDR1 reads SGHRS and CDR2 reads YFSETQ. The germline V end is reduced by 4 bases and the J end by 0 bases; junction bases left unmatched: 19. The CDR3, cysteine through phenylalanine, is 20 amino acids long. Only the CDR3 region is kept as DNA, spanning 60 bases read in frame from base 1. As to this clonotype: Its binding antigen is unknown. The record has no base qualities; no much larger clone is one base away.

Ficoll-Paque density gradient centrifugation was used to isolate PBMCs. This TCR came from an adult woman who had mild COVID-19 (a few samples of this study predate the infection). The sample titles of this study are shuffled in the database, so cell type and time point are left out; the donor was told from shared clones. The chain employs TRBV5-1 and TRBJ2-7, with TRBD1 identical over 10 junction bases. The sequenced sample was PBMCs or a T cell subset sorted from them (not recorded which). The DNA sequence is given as TGCGCCAGCAGCCCACCCTCCTCGGGACAGGGGCCCCTAAGCTCCTACGAGCAGTACTTC. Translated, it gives CASSPPSSGQGPLSSYEQYF.